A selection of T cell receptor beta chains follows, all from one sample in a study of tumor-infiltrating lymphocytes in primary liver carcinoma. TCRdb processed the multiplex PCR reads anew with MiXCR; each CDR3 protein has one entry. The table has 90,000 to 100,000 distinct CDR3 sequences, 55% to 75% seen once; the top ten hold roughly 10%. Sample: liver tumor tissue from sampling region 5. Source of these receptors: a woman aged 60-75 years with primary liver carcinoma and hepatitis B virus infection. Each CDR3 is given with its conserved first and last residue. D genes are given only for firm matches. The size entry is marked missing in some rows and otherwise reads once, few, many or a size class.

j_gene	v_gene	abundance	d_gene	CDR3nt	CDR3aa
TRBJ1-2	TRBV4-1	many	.	TGCGCCAGCAGCCCCCAGGACGGAGGCTACACCTTC	CASSPQDGGYTF
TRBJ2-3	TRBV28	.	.	TGTGCCAGCAGTCCCTCGGCTTATCGGGGCACAGATACGCGGTATTTT	CASSPSAYRGTDTRYF
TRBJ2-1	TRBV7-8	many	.	TGTGCCAGTTTGAGGAGGGAAGCGTCCTACAATGAGCAGTTCTTC	CASLRREASYNEQFF
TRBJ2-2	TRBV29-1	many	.	TGCAGCGTTGGCCCGGATCAGAACACCGGGGAGCTGTTTTTT	CSVGPDQNTGELFF
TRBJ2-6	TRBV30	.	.	TGTGCCTGGACCAACGTGCGGGGGCCTACCCCATCTGGGTCCAACGTCCTGACTTTC	CAWTNVRGPTPSGSNVLTF
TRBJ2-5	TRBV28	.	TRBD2	TGTACCAGCAGTTTGAGGGGACTAGCGGGAGCGGGTGGCCAAGAGACCCAGTACTTC	CTSSLRGLAGAGGQETQYF
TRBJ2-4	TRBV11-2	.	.	TGTGCCAGCAACTTAGATCTAGGGAGCTCAGCCAAAAACATTAAGTACTTC	CASNLDLGSSAKNIKYF
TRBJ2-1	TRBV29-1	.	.	TGCAGTGCTGGTGGGGCAGTAGGTGAGCGGTTCTTC	CSAGGAVGERFF
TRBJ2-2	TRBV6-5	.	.	TGTGCCAACAGTTCCGGGACCAACACCGGGGAGCTGTTTTTT	CANSSGTNTGELFF
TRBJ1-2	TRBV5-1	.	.	TGCGCCAGCAGCTTAGCCGTGGGGGGGGCCCCCTATGGCTACACCTTC	CASSLAVGGAPYGYTF